A single sample is the source of the 13 T cell receptor beta chains below, sequenced in a study of blood T cells in healthy people across ages. A second PCR of 7 to 11 cycles used a sample-barcoded 5' primer and a J-beta primer mix. From the 5' RACE reads, TCRdb called clonotypes with MiXCR, one entry per CDR3 protein. The sample consists of 980,000 or so distinct CDR3 sequences, roughly 50% of them appearing once. The specimen sequenced was blood. The source of these receptors is a man aged 30 to 39 in good health.

This clonotype turned up a few times. The V call is TRBV25-1, the J call TRBJ2-1; D could derive from TRBD1 or TRBD2 (7 bases each). Germline V gives CDR1 MGHDK, CDR2 SYGVNS. V shed 3 bases and J shed 4 bases, with 19 bases lying between them. CDR3 length: 17 residues. CDR3 residues: CASSDAKPGGAYNEQFF. In DNA, the CDR3 is TGTGCCAGCAGTGACGCCAAGCCAGGGGGGGCGTACAATGAGCAGTTCTTC. The whole variable domain, filled in from reference TRBV25-1 and TRBJ2-1, reads EADIYQTPRYLVIGTGKKITLECSQTMGHDKMYWYQQDPGMELHLIHYSYGVNSTEKGDLSSESTVSRIRTEHFPLTLESARPSHTSQYLCASSDAKPGGAYNEQFFGPGTRLTVL.

This clonotype was seen a few times. CDR3 coding DNA: TGTGCCAGCAGCTTGGAAACTTACACAGATACGCAGTATTTT. Encoded protein: CASSLETYTDTQYF. The V and J genes are TRBV5-5 and TRBJ2-3; D gene uncertain. V was cut by 0 bases and J by 2 bases, with 7 bases left in between. The CDR3 has 14 amino acids. The V gene's germline CDR1 is SGHKS and CDR2 YYEKEE (reference sequence).

This rearrangement joins TRBV4-3 to TRBJ1-6; D is ambiguous. CDR1 and CDR2 (germline): LGHNA, YSLEER. Trimming took off 0 bases at V and 0 bases at J, with 12 bases between the two ends. The CDR3 length is 18 residues. In DNA, the CDR3 is TGCGCCAGCAGCCAAGATCCCCCGGCTAGCTCCTATAATTCACCCCTCCACTTT. Translation: CASSQDPPASSYNSPLHF.

As regards this clonotype: One end of the junction is discordant with germline, which a read error may explain. The chain joins TRBV6-1 to TRBJ2-7; D not resolved. The J call is in doubt because the DNA end fits TRBJ2-5 better. The germline V gene has CDR1 MNHNS and CDR2 SASEGT. There are 15 residues in the CDR3. CDR3 sequence reads: CASSEGRLVQATQYF. The CDR3 nucleotides are TGTGCCAGCAGTGAAGGGCGTCTAGTACAAGCGACCCAGTACTTC.

V is TRBV6-2 or TRBV6-3 and J is TRBJ2-7; either TRBD1 or TRBD2 may supply D (6 bases each). V lost 0 bases and J lost 4, with 13 bases in between. The germline V gene has CDR1 MNHEY and CDR2 SVGEGT. The CDR3 runs to 15 residues. The CDR3 loop reads CASSYSIGGGYEQYF. The DNA of the CDR3 is TGTGCCAGCAGTTACTCGATTGGAGGGGGGTACGAGCAGTACTTC.

The chain carries TRBV11-2 and TRBJ2-1; D not certain. Germline CDR1 SGHAT, CDR2 FQNNGV. The V and J ends lost 1 base and 6 bases respectively, with 13 bases between them. This CDR3 contains 15 residues. The CDR3 DNA is TGTGCCAGCAGCTTAGGGCGTTCGAATGGCAATGAGCAGTTCTTC. Amino acid sequence: CASSLGRSNGNEQFF.

This chain joins TRBV7-9 and TRBJ2-4; no clear D gene. Germline V gives CDR1 SEHNR, CDR2 FQNEAQ (reference sequence). V shed 3 bases and J shed 3 bases, with 18 bases lying between them. This CDR3 contains 17 residues. This CDR3 reads CASSFRQVSSGKNIQYF. DNA of the CDR3: TGTGCCAGCAGCTTCCGTCAAGTTAGCTCCGGCAAAAACATTCAGTACTTC.

CDR3 protein: CASSALAVPADTQYF. CDR3 coding DNA: TGTGCCAGCAGCGCTCTAGCGGTGCCCGCAGATACGCAGTATTTT. The chain carries TRBV6-2 or TRBV6-3 and TRBJ2-3, with 7 bases that match TRBD2. The CDR3 loop spans 15 amino acids. V lost 6 bases to trimming and J lost 4 bases; unmatched junction nucleotides: 10. Germline lookup yields CDR1 MNHEY and CDR2 SVGEGT.

This clonotype was seen repeatedly, ten times or more. The chain combines TRBV29-1 with TRBJ2-7; 9 positions match TRBD1. The CDR3 loop spans 14 amino acids. CDR1 is SQVTM and CDR2 is ANQGSEA in the germline V gene. V lost 4 bases and J lost 5; bases outside the gene matches: 9. The CDR3 bases are TGCAGCGTTGGGTGGGACAGGGCCCCCAACGAGCAGTACTTC. Translated, it gives CSVGWDRAPNEQYF.

The chain couples TRBV6-1 to TRBJ2-4; perhaps D is TRBD1 or TRBD2 (5 bases each). The V gene lost 4 bases and the J gene lost 0 bases, with 13 bases spanning the gap. The CDR3 contains 16 residues. Germline V lookup: CDR1 MNHNS, CDR2 SASEGT. In nucleotides, the CDR3 is TGTGCCAGCAGTGTCGGGGACGGCCTAGCCAAAAACATTCAGTACTTC. Its translation: CASSVGDGLAKNIQYF.

CDR3 residues: CASSYIDSRSNQPQHF. The CDR3 DNA follows: TGTGCCAGCAGTTACATTGACAGTCGAAGCAATCAGCCCCAGCATTTT. The J gene is TRBJ1-5, the V gene TRBV6-2 or TRBV6-3; a weak D match, TRBD1 (5 bases). Trimming removed 2 bases from V and 1 base from J, with 12 bases in between. From germline, CDR1 is MNHEY and CDR2 SVGEGT. The CDR3 extends over 16 amino acids.

The chain combines TRBV5-5 with TRBJ2-3; tentative D call: TRBD2 (6 bases). With 3 bases removed from V and 4 bases from J, the gap between germline ends came to 12 bases. Germline V gene data show CDR1 as SGHKS and CDR2 as YYEKEE (reference sequence). The CDR3 sequence is 14 residues long. The CDR3 spells CASSSEWGADTQYF. The CDR3 DNA is TGTGCCAGCAGCTCCGAATGGGGGGCAGATACGCAGTATTTT.

The sample holds a few counts of this clonotype. The V and J genes are TRBV7-9 and TRBJ2-1; D gene uncertain. CDR1 is SEHNR, CDR2 FQNEAQ, per germline (reference sequence). The CDR3 spans 14 residues. The V end lost 5 bases, the J end lost 0 bases, and 8 bases lay between the germline ends. The CDR3 region has the DNA TGTGCCAGCAGCCCATCTACCTCCTACAATGAGCAGTTCTTC. Its protein is CASSPSTSYNEQFF.